This T cell receptor (beta chain) was recovered during a study of shared clonotypes between healthy human individuals. Over several immunoSEQ plates, each subset's genomic DNA was distributed in even portions. In the study's own analysis: Without quality scores, immunoSEQ junctional reads could not be filtered like full-length reads. Using immunoSEQ multiplex PCR, the repertoire was profiled, and TCRdb retains in-frame clones only, with some absent. V and J calls plus clone size are reproduced from that table; the DNA served to infer D and trimming. The top ten hold approximately 1.5% of the sample, which has about 1 million clones, about 77% seen once. The germline V gene encodes CDR1 LGHNA and CDR2 YSLEER. CDR3 length equals 16 residues. The ends were cut back, 1 base at V and 2 bases at J, with 9 bases in the middle.

Sequencing was carried out using memory CD4+ T cells sorted from blood. Documented subset: CD45RA-negative fraction. The sequence came from a man aged 18 to 30 in good health. The genes are TRBV4-3 and TRBJ2-6; D is undetermined. CDR3 nucleotides: TGCGCCAGCAGCCAAGGTCATACGCCTGGGGCCAACGTCCTGACTTTC. Amino acid sequence: CASSQGHTPGANVLTF.